The 16 T cell receptor beta chains reported below all come from one sample, sequenced in a study of blood T cell repertoires in COVID-19 (dated by TCRdb to 2019 to 2021). To prepare the library, the immunoSEQ multiplex PCR assay was applied. The table was pulled from immuneACCESS by TCRdb, which kept in-frame rearrangements only. Such tables lose some clones; where checked, under half of the loss comes from unresolved V genes, and the rest has no known cause. Across this sample there are a few hundred thousand clones, with over 75% seen only once. Approximately 11% of the sample goes to the ten largest clones. Input material: peripheral blood. The receptors come from a woman aged 70 to 79 with acute or convalescent COVID-19.

The V gene is TRBV24-1, the J gene TRBJ1-2, with D possibly TRBD1 on 6 matching bases. The CDR3 has 14 residues. V was pared by 3 bases and J by 4 bases, with 11 bases between. Germline-derived CDR1 and CDR2 are KGHDR and SFDVKD. CDR3 DNA sequence: TGTGCCACCAGTGATGACAGGACGCCCTATGGCTACACCTTC. Translation: CATSDDRTPYGYTF.

This chain connects TRBV18 to TRBJ1-2; D might be TRBD1 (6 bases). Germline V gene lookup returns CDR1 KGHSH and CDR2 LQKENI. The CDR3 is made up of 14 amino acids. V lost 1 base, J lost 6 bases, and 12 bases lay in between. CDR3 loop: CASSPLQGQDGYTF. CDR3 sequence (DNA): TGTGCCAGCTCACCACTACAGGGTCAAGATGGCTACACCTTC.

This sequence joins TRBV6-5 and TRBJ1-6; 8 bases are a match to TRBD1. Germline values: CDR1 MNHEY, CDR2 SVGAGI. V lost 0 bases, J lost 9 bases, and 4 bases stayed unmatched. CDR3 size: 15 residues. This chain's CDR3 is CASSYSGQAGSPLHF. CDR3 bases: TGTGCCAGCAGTTACTCGGGACAGGCGGGTTCACCCCTCCACTTT.

The chain links TRBV5-1 to TRBJ1-4; a possible D gene is TRBD1 (6 bases). Germline loops: CDR1 SGHRS, CDR2 YFSETQ. This CDR3 contains 14 residues. The V end lost 5 bases, the J end lost 8 bases, and 16 bases lay between the germline ends. Here the CDR3 reads CASRMGQGNEKLFF. CDR3 coding DNA: TGCGCCAGCAGGATGGGACAAGGGAACGAAAAACTGTTTTTT.

The chain recombines TRBV5-1 with TRBJ2-7; tentatively, D is TRBD1 (6 bases). Trimming stripped 3 bases from V and 3 bases from J, with 13 bases between. The germline V gene encodes CDR1 SGHRS and CDR2 YFSETQ. The CDR3 loop spans 14 amino acids. The CDR3 DNA sequence: TGCGCCAGCAGCTCACAGGGTCCGCACTACGAGCAGTACTTC. Encoded protein: CASSSQGPHYEQYF.

The chain recombines TRBV5-1 with TRBJ2-2, with TRBD2 identical over 8 bases. Germline lookup yields CDR1 SGHRS and CDR2 YFSETQ. This CDR3 is built from 17 residues. J gave up 5 bases and V 0 bases, and 9 bases lay outside the gene matches. CDR3 nucleotides: TGCGCCAGCAGCTTGGCCTTCGGGCAGCGGGGGACCGGGGAGCTGTTTTTT. Protein sequence: CASSLAFGQRGTGELFF.

The genes are TRBV2 and TRBJ1-2; TRBD1 matches 11 bases. Per the germline V gene, CDR1 is SNHLY and CDR2 is FYNNEI. The CDR3 length is 17 residues. Trimming took 3 bases from V and 6 from J; bases not matched to a gene: 12. CDR3 in amino acids: CASSETFRGTGGNGYTF. CDR3 bases: TGTGCCAGCAGTGAGACTTTCCGAGGGACAGGGGGAAATGGCTACACCTTC.

V is TRBV14 and J is TRBJ2-7, with 11 positions matching TRBD2. The J segment lost 2 bases and the V segment lost 5 bases, leaving 5 bases of the junction unmatched. Germline-derived CDR1 and CDR2 are SGHDN and FVKESK. CDR3 length: 15 amino acids. CDR3: CASSLLAGAPYEQYF. CDR3 coding DNA: TGTGCCAGCAGCTTACTAGCGGGGGCACCCTACGAGCAGTACTTC.

The chain is built from TRBV12-3 or TRBV12-4 and TRBJ1-2, with D possibly matching TRBD1 (6 bases). CDR3 size: 13 residues. Trimming pared 3 bases from V and 6 bases from J, leaving 11 bases between. The DNA for the CDR3 is TGTGCCAGCAGTTTCGAACAGGGACATGGCTACACCTTC. Protein product: CASSFEQGHGYTF.

This clone was seen only a few times. The chain joins TRBV11-2 to TRBJ2-2; 7 bases are a match to TRBD2. The CDR3 loop spans 17 amino acids. The V gene's germline CDR1 is SGHAT and CDR2 FQNNGV. Unmatched junction bases numbered 6, after V lost 1 base and J lost 1 base. The chain's CDR3 is CASSLAFRTRNTGELFF. CDR3 nucleotides: TGTGCCAGCAGCTTAGCTTTCCGGACTAGGAACACCGGGGAGCTGTTTTTT. Full variable domain (outside the CDR3, taken from reference TRBV11-2 and TRBJ2-2): EAGVAQSPRYKIIEKRQSVAFWCNPISGHATLYWYQQILGQGPKLLIQFQNNGVVDDSQLPKDRFSAERLKGVDSTLKIQPAKLEDSAVYLCASSLAFRTRNTGELFFGEGSRLTVL.

In this sample, this clone turned up a few times. The J gene is TRBJ1-1, the V gene TRBV5-4; no firm D call. Germline V lookup: CDR1 SGHNT, CDR2 YYREEE (reference sequence). CDR3 length equals 13 residues. V lost 3 bases to trimming and J lost 7 bases, with 13 bases between them. CDR3 amino acids: CASSWSSASEAFF. CDR3 coding DNA: TGTGCCAGCAGCTGGAGTTCCGCCAGTGAAGCTTTCTTT.

The chain employs TRBV7-9 and TRBJ1-2, with 7 bases matching TRBD1. The CDR3 consists of 15 residues. Trimming at V came to 4 bases and at J to 2 bases, leaving 7 bases not matched to a gene. In germline, CDR1 is SEHNR, CDR2 FQNEAQ (reference sequence). The CDR3 DNA reads as TGTGCCAGCAGCTCTTCGGACAGGTACAACTATGGCTACACCTTC. It specifies CASSSSDRYNYGYTF.

The V call is TRBV6-5, the J call TRBJ1-1, with 12 bases matching TRBD1. CDR1 and CDR2 from the germline V gene are MNHEY and SVGAGI. The CDR3 totals 16 residues. V lost 4 bases and J lost 5; bases outside the gene matches: 8. The CDR3 is CASSSGTGGRDTEAFF. The CDR3, as DNA: TGTGCCAGCAGTTCCGGGACAGGGGGCAGGGATACTGAAGCTTTCTTT.

This chain connects TRBV30 to TRBJ2-5; 9 nucleotides agree with TRBD2. The CDR3 runs to 14 residues. Germline lookup yields CDR1 GTSNPN and CDR2 SVGIG (reference sequence). With V trimmed by 8 bases and J by 5 bases, 12 bases remained unmatched. The CDR3 nucleotides read TGTGCCCGCGGGGGGGGGCCCGTCGGGGAGACCCAGTACTTC. This encodes CARGGGPVGETQYF.

V is TRBV5-1 and J is TRBJ2-5; 8 bases match TRBD2. The CDR3 is 15 residues long. Trimming cost V 4 bases and J 2 bases; bases outside gene matches: 7. Germline lookup yields CDR1 SGHRS and CDR2 YFSETQ. The CDR3 reads CASSPDGGAQETQYF. DNA of the CDR3: TGCGCCAGCAGCCCCGACGGGGGGGCGCAAGAGACCCAGTACTTC.

The chain combines TRBV7-9 with TRBJ1-2; a weak D match, TRBD1 (6 bases). The CDR3 has 16 amino acids. Trimming removed 4 bases at V and 0 bases at J, with 15 bases between. The germline CDR1 and CDR2 sequences are SEHNR and FQNEAQ (reference sequence). CDR3 amino acids: CASSWRGGGANYGYTF. For the CDR3, the DNA is TGTGCCAGCAGCTGGAGGGGGGGAGGAGCTAACTATGGCTACACCTTC.